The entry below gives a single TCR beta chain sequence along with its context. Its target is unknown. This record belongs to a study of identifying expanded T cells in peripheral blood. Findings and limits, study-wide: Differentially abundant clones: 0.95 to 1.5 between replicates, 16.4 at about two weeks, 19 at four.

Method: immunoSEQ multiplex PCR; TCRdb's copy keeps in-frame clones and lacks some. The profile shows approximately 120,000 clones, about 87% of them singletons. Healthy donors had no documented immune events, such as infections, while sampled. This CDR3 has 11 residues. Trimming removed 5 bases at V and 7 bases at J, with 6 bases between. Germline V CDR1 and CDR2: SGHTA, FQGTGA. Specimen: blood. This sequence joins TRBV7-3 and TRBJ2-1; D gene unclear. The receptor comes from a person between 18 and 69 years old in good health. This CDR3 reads CASSANNEQFF. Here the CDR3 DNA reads TGTGCCAGCAGCGCGAATAATGAGCAGTTCTTC.